Listed below are T cell receptor beta chains from one sample, sequenced in a study of identical twins. TCRdb analysed the 5' RACE reads with MiXCR anew, one entry per CDR3 protein. The sample has some 1,600,000 distinct CDR3 sequences; around 29% are singletons. Sequencing was performed on cord blood. Receptor source: a newborn girl in good health. CDR3s include the opening cysteine and the closing phenylalanine or tryptophan. Where a row states a size, it is once, few, many or the class of an expanded clone; other rows omit it.

TRBV7-9	.	few	CASSPYLAGKAETQYF
TRBV5-5	TRBJ2-3	few	CASSFTSAITDTQYF
TRBV25-1	TRBJ1-1	.	CASSEWGGEDEAFF
TRBV10-3	TRBJ2-1	many	CAISPRLAAYNEQFF
TRBV7-9	TRBJ1-2	few	CAPLRLIYGYTF
TRBV9	TRBJ2-7	.	CASSVTPRLAGGPSSYEQYF
TRBV20-1	TRBJ1-2	.	CSATGLSYTF
TRBV3-1	TRBJ2-5	.	CASSPEKTSGGETQYF
TRBV6-2/TRBV6-3	TRBJ2-5	.	CASSYSVREGRQETQYF
TRBV25-1	TRBJ2-7	.	CASSVSGAGPRDTQYF
TRBV28	TRBJ2-1	.	CASSQGTINEQFF
TRBV2	TRBJ1-4	.	CASSAKGFTQKLFF
TRBV7-9	TRBJ2-5	.	CASSRQTGALNEQYF
TRBV20-1	TRBJ1-2	many	CSARSATYGYTF
TRBV28	TRBJ2-1	many	CASSLTGGGNEQFF
TRBV24-1	TRBJ2-3	.	CATSEAGASTDTQYF
TRBV20-1	TRBJ2-5	.	CSASSLAGGLDNEQYF
TRBV6-6	TRBJ1-6	few	CASRALRGRGNSPLHF
TRBV28	TRBJ1-5	few	CASSSPWTGPNEHSNQPQHF
TRBV28	TRBJ2-7	many	CASSWGSGVFTYEQYF
TRBV28	TRBJ2-7	.	CASSLLTAPYGQYF
TRBV6-2/TRBV6-3	TRBJ1-5	.	CASSYGGLFPNQPQHF
TRBV27	TRBJ2-1	.	CASIRRTGGGNEQFF
TRBV27	TRBJ1-5	few	CASSHGQANQPQHF
TRBV12-3/TRBV12-4	TRBJ2-7	few	CASRAGAIYEQYF
TRBV6-6	TRBJ1-5	.	CASSYSRTGTGSQPQHF
TRBV7-9	TRBJ1-3	.	CASSLVDRILSGNTIYF
TRBV7-9	TRBJ2-1	few	CASSPRLETNEQFF
TRBV6-5	TRBJ1-2	.	CASSYDGQGANGYTF
TRBV16	TRBJ2-5	few	CASSHQRGIQETQYF
TRBV15	TRBJ1-6	few	CATSRDRDRSSPLHF
TRBV9	TRBJ2-7	.	CASSVGLAGDRGTYEQYF
TRBV12-3/TRBV12-4	TRBJ2-3	.	CASSLGGRIRTDAQYF
TRBV7-2	TRBJ2-7	few	CASSPRRALYEQYF
TRBV4-2	TRBJ2-1	few	CASSHFGLADNNEQFF
TRBV7-9	TRBJ1-1	once	CASSFPTPNTEAFF
TRBV23-1	TRBJ2-7	few	CASSNRQKLSRYEQYF
TRBV5-5	TRBJ2-3	.	CASSLLAGVPTDTQYF
TRBV5-1	TRBJ2-2	few	CASSQNTNTGELFF
TRBV5-1	TRBJ1-2	.	CASSSDDRGPFGGYTF
TRBV5-1	TRBJ2-1	.	CASSLVRTPYNEQFF
TRBV15	TRBJ2-5	.	CATSRDSYETSGETQYF
TRBV20-1	TRBJ2-5	few	CSARDVLVQETQYF
TRBV2	TRBJ2-7	.	CASRPIGTNYEQYF
TRBV12-3/TRBV12-4	TRBJ2-5	.	CASSFRDVETQYF
TRBV11-2	TRBJ1-6	many	CASSLAGPNSPLHF
TRBV10-3	TRBJ1-3	few	CAISSGTNSGNTIYF
TRBV4-1	TRBJ2-1	few	CASSPNSGNNEQFF
TRBV10-3	TRBJ1-4	.	CAISERTGANEKLFF
TRBV9	TRBJ2-3	few	CASSKTSGGAGTEYF
TRBV5-1	TRBJ2-1	.	CASSLGPGLSYNEQFF
TRBV25-1	TRBJ1-5	.	CASSEVPYVRRYSNQPQHF
TRBV7-9	.	few	CASSRLGDEQYF
TRBV7-2	TRBJ2-7	few	CASSLTGTGAYEQYF
TRBV4-2	TRBJ2-7	many	CASSQERWYEQYF
TRBV14	TRBJ2-3	few	CASRLSTGTDTQYF
TRBV4-1	TRBJ1-5	.	CASSQDGQRDQPQHF
TRBV27	.	.	CASSWLGTGVYEQYF